This T cell receptor (beta chain) originates from a study of blood T cell repertoires in COVID-19 (dated by TCRdb to the early 2020s). For the wider study: Samples from collaborators originated in the United States, Italy and Spain and spanned both the acute and convalescent phases of COVID-19. The material from the prospective study consisted of cDNA or gDNA derived from T cells, B-cell-depleted T cells, or PBMCs. Deeply sampled blood TCRbeta repertoires from subjects exposed to, actively infected with, or recovered from COVID-19 were included in the dataset. The repertoires were made available in a free public database intended to serve as a resource for research on the immune response to SARS-CoV-2. The samples were drawn from two sources: the first 160 participants of the ongoing ImmuneRACE study, and fewer than 1,500 subjects contributed by 6 global collaborators. Nearly every sample came with metadata listing a de-identified subject ID, COVID-19 status, age in years and sex. Where HLA class I and class II types were available, the types were taken from metadata supplied by the sample provider, not from assay-based typing.

The collaborating institutions used their own protocols to collect whole blood in K2EDTA tubes. For TCRbeta analysis, collaborators shipped samples in one of three forms: frozen whole blood, isolated PBMCs, or DNA extracted from either of those sample types. What the study reported, not specific to this receptor: Clinical and demographic metadata were provided uncurated, with the amount varying by source and participant.

The CDR3 holds 15 amino acids from the cysteine to the phenylalanine. The DNA shown is the 45-base CDR3, in frame from base 1. V has 7 bases trimmed and J has 2 bases trimmed; junction bases matching no gene number 10. CDR1 and CDR2 are read off the germline V gene as MNHEY and SVGAGI. On this clone itself: Its binding antigen is unknown. Nothing much larger sits one base from this clone, and base qualities are not available.

TCRbeta CDR3 regions were amplified from genomic DNA by means of the immunoSEQ Assay, a bias-controlled multiplex PCR. From the authors' description of their analysis: The number of nucleated cells in each sample was estimated by amplification of reference gene primers within the assay. To quantify the absolute abundance of each unique TCRbeta CDR3 rearrangement, sequence reads were collapsed and filtered. For each sample, productive Simpson clonality was calculated as the square root of Simpson's diversity index over productive rearrangements. Drawn from immuneACCESS, this table holds only the in-frame rearrangements with V and J called that TCRdb kept. Clones are partly lost; checked studies trace under half to an unresolved V gene and leave the rest unexplained. D and trimming were read from the DNA, whereas the V and J calls and clone size are those reported in that table. Here the sample has some 45,000 clones; roughly 88% occur a single time. Over 2% of the sample lies in the top ten.

The sequence derives from a human donor in a cohort sampled during active COVID-19. The sequence is built from TRBV6-5 and TRBJ1-2, with 7 bases matching TRBD1. The sample taken for sequencing was peripheral blood. Here the CDR3 is given as CASTNGAGGNYGYTF. The DNA reads TGTGCCAGCACCAACGGGGCAGGGGGAAACTATGGCTACACCTTC.